Listed below are T cell receptor beta chains from one sample, sequenced in a study of blood T cell repertoires in COVID-19. Profiled with immunoSEQ multiplex PCR; TCRdb holds only in-frame clones, not every one. The sample records around 150,000 clones, roughly 80% being singletons. Material: peripheral blood. All receptors come from a man aged 70 or older with acute or convalescent COVID-19. Each CDR3 is given with its conserved first and last residue. Each record gives: J gene, V gene, CDR3 protein.

j_call: TRBJ2-1
v_call: TRBV19
cdr3_aa: CASRISGTSRDNEQFF

j_call: TRBJ2-4
v_call: TRBV19
cdr3_aa: CASNAGRDRSCRQYF

j_call: TRBJ2-3
v_call: TRBV6-1
cdr3_aa: CASSEARWVRISTDTQYF

j_call: TRBJ1-2
v_call: TRBV2
cdr3_aa: CASSPHPGTGYGYTF

j_call: TRBJ1-1
v_call: TRBV29-1
cdr3_aa: CSVREQGAGAFF

j_call: TRBJ1-1
v_call: TRBV2
cdr3_aa: CASKQVGTTEAFF

j_call: TRBJ2-1
v_call: TRBV4-1
cdr3_aa: CASSQDAVGTSGINEQFF

j_call: TRBJ1-6
v_call: TRBV28
cdr3_aa: CASGDDSPLHF

j_call: TRBJ1-1
v_call: TRBV16
cdr3_aa: CASSQQGGTEAFF

j_call: TRBJ2-3
v_call: TRBV4-2
cdr3_aa: CASSQNIAGETDTQYF

j_call: TRBJ1-3
v_call: TRBV5-6
cdr3_aa: CASSLKRDYSGNTIYF

j_call: TRBJ2-7
v_call: TRBV29-1
cdr3_aa: CSASGSPSYEQYF

j_call: TRBJ1-2
v_call: TRBV28
cdr3_aa: CASSLWAGRNYGYTF

j_call: TRBJ1-1
v_call: TRBV28
cdr3_aa: CASGGQGPNTEAFF

j_call: TRBJ1-3
v_call: TRBV9
cdr3_aa: CASSAPIESSGNTIYF

j_call: TRBJ1-5
v_call: TRBV28
cdr3_aa: CASSLGRGLFQPQHF

j_call: TRBJ1-4
v_call: TRBV28
cdr3_aa: CASSSRQGALEKLFF

j_call: TRBJ2-3
v_call: TRBV6-5
cdr3_aa: CASSPGLYTDTQYF

j_call: TRBJ1-2
v_call: TRBV9
cdr3_aa: CASSVGRGYTF

j_call: TRBJ2-5
v_call: TRBV5-1
cdr3_aa: CASSLAQGPQETQYF

j_call: TRBJ2-5
v_call: TRBV10-3
cdr3_aa: CAISESKQGKTQYF

j_call: TRBJ1-1
v_call: TRBV5-4
cdr3_aa: CASSLRSREAFF

j_call: TRBJ1-6
v_call: TRBV15
cdr3_aa: CATSRDKAASYNSPLHF

j_call: TRBJ1-6
v_call: TRBV5-1
cdr3_aa: CASTTGQGSTPLHF